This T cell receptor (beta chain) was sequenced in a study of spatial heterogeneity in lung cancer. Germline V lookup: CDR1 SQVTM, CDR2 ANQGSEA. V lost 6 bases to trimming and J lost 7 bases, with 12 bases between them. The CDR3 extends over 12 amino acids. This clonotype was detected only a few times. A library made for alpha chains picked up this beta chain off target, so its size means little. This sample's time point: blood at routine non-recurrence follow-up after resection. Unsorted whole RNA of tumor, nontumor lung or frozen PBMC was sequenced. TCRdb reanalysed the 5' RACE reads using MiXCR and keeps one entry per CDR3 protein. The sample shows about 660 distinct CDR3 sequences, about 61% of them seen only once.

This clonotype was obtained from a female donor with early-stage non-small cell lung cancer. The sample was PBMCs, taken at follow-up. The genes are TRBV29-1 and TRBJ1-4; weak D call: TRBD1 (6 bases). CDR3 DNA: TGCAGCGTCACAGGGAGGGGTGAAAAACTGTTTTTT. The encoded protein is CSVTGRGEKLFF.